This T cell receptor beta chain is drawn from a study of T cell changes during pregnancy in multiple sclerosis. The CDR3 contains 17 residues. V lost 3 bases and J 4 bases, leaving 22 bases between the germline ends. Germline V lookup: CDR1 MNHNS, CDR2 SASEGT. Only in-frame clones appear in the TCRdb table, and some are missing; sequencing was by immunoSEQ multiplex PCR. The sample contains 60,000 to 75,000 clones, around nine tenths of which appear only once. The chain combines TRBV6-1 with TRBJ2-7; D perhaps matches TRBD2 (5 bases). This sequence was found in a female donor with multiple sclerosis, enrolled in a pregnancy study. Material: peripheral blood, obtained before pregnancy. As DNA, the CDR3 is TGTGCCAGCAGTGAGGTAAAAGGGCCTCGTCCGGGGTACGAGCAGTACTTC. It yields the protein CASSEVKGPRPGYEQYF.